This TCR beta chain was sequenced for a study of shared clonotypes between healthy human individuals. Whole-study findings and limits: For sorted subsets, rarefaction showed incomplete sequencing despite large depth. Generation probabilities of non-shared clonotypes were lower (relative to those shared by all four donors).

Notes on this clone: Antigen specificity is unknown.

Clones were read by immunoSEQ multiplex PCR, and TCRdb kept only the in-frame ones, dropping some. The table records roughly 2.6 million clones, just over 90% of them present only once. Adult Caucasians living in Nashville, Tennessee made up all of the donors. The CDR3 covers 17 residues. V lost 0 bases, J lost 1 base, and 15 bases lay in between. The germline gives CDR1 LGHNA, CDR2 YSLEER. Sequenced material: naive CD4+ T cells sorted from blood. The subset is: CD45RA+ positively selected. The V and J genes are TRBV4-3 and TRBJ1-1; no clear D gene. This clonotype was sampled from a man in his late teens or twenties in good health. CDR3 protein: CASSQEAVGGPNTEAFF. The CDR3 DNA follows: TGCGCCAGCAGCCAAGAGGCCGTCGGAGGGCCGAACACTGAAGCTTTCTTT.